This T cell receptor (beta chain) was documented in a study of human T cells and chemical hapten exposure. TCRdb reprocessed the RACE reads with MiXCR, giving one entry per CDR3 protein. The table lists under 200,000 distinct CDR3 sequences, roughly 15% of them singletons, with 1.7% in the top ten. Germline CDR1 SGHTA, CDR2 FQGNSA. Deletions cut 1 base from V and 5 bases from J, with 8 bases between. The CDR3 is 14 residues long. The time point here: patch test 1, 2 weeks after DPC sensitization. Treatment denoted: therapeutic diphenylcyclopropenone sensitization with weekly scalp DPC. This clonotype was seen many times.

The J gene is TRBJ1-4, the V gene TRBV7-2; D gene ambiguous. The material sequenced was whole blood, taken in connection with sensitization to the hapten diphenylcyclopropenone (DPC). The sequence came from a woman in her 30s with alopecia areata. Some clones in this sample may be carry-over from other donors' samples. DNA of the CDR3: TGTGCCAGCAGCTTAGGCCAGGCGAATGAAAAACTGTTTTTT. Residues: CASSLGQANEKLFF.